This TCR beta chain was found in a study of OX40 agonist ivuxolimab in advanced cancers. Across the whole study: Hepatocellular carcinoma, melanoma, renal cell or head and neck cancer affected the dose-escalation patients. Findings of the study overall: Researchers did not establish what antigens the expanded peripheral T cells target.

The CDR3 length is 11 residues. V was trimmed by 6 bases and J by 0 bases, leaving 5 bases between them. The germline V gene has CDR1 SQVTM and CDR2 ANQGSEA. Sequencing was performed with immunoSEQ multiplex PCR; in TCRdb, only in-frame clones are kept and a portion is missing. This table holds some 60,000 clones, around 90% found once. Prior autoimmune disease or systemic immunosuppression barred patients. This clone was counted only a few times. Its antigen is not known. The source of this sequence is an adult with an advanced solid tumor such as melanoma, head and neck, liver or kidney cancer. This chain links TRBV29-1 with TRBJ1-1; no clear D gene. The material was CD4+ or CD8+ T cells sorted from blood, obtained in a trial of the OX40 agonist ivuxolimab. The CDR3 DNA reads as TGCAGCGTAGGCATGAACACTGAAGCTTTCTTT. Encoded protein: CSVGMNTEAFF.